This record covers a single TCR beta chain. Germline V gives CDR1 LGHNA, CDR2 YSLEER. CDR3 length: 15 amino acids. Trimming cost V 0 bases and J 9 bases, with 15 bases left between them. Repertoires were generated with immunoSEQ multiplex PCR, while TCRdb's copy carries only in-frame clones and drops some. The sample lists 55,000 to 75,000 clones, around 87% seen once, with approximately 2.1% in the top ten. This entry comes from a study of control samples from healthy donors and cancer patients. The V gene is TRBV4-3, the J gene TRBJ2-1; TRBD1 or TRBD2 may be the D gene (5 bases each). The origin of this receptor is a woman aged 50 to 65 with head and neck cancer. Source material: PBMCs. The CDR3 sequence: CASSQDFRSRGEQFF. The CDR3 nucleotides are TGCGCCAGCAGCCAAGATTTTCGTTCGAGGGGTGAGCAGTTCTTC.